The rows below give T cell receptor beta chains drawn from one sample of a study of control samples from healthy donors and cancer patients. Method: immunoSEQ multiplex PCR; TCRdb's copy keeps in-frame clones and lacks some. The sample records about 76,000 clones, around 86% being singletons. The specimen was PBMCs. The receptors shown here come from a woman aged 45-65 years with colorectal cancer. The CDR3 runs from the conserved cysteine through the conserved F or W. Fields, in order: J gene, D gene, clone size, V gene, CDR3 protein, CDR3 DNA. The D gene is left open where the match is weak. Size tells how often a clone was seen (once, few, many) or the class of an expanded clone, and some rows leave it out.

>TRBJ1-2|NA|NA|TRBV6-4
CASIRQTNYGYTF
TGTGCCAGCATACGCCAAACTAACTATGGCTACACCTTC
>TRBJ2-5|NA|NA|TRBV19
CASSPLGLETQYF
TGTGCCAGTAGTCCCCTGGGTCTGGAGACCCAGTACTTC
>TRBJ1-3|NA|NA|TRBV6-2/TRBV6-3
CASSYSWDAGNTIYF
TGTGCCAGCAGTTACTCGTGGGACGCTGGAAACACCATATATTTT
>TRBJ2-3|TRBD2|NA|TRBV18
CASSAALAGGQDTQYF
TGTGCCAGCTCAGCGGCTCTAGCGGGGGGGCAAGATACGCAGTATTTT
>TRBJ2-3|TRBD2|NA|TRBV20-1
CSASGLAGVTDTQYF
TGCAGTGCTAGTGGCCTAGCGGGGGTCACAGATACGCAGTATTTT
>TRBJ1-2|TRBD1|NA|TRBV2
CASRSGTGFNYGYTF
TGTGCCAGCAGGTCCGGGACAGGGTTTAACTATGGCTACACCTTC
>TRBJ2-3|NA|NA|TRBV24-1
CATSETDTQYF
TGTGCCACCAGTGAAACAGATACGCAGTATTTT
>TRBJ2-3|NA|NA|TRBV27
CASHRGQGGADTQYF
TGTGCCAGCCATCGCGGGCAGGGTGGAGCAGATACGCAGTATTTT
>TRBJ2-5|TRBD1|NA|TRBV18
CASSRQGIQETQYF
TGTGCCAGCTCACGACAGGGCATCCAAGAGACCCAGTACTTC
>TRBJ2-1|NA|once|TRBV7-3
CASSLLDGPWNEQFF
TGTGCCAGCAGCCTACTAGACGGCCCCTGGAATGAGCAGTTCTTC
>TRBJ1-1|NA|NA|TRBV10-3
CAISQAGWNTEAFF
TGTGCCATCAGCCAAGCTGGATGGAACACTGAAGCTTTCTTT
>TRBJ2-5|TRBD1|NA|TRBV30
CAWSYGTVEETQYF
TGTGCCTGGAGTTACGGGACAGTCGAAGAGACCCAGTACTTC
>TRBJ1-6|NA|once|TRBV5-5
CASSFQGTENSPLHF
TGTGCCAGCAGCTTTCAGGGGACGGAGAATTCACCCCTCCACTTT
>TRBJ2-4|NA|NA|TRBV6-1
CASSDPGRSWDIQYF
TGTGCCAGCAGTGACCCGGGGAGGAGCTGGGACATTCAGTACTTC
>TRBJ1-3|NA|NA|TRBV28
CASSLSQGTTGNTIYF
TGTGCCAGCAGTTTATCGCAGGGGACCACTGGAAACACCATATATTTT
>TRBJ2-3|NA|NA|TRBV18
CASSPRLSTDTQYF
TGTGCCAGCTCACCACGACTCAGCACAGATACGCAGTATTTT
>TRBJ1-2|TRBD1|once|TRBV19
CASSIRGQANYGYTF
TGTGCCAGTAGTATTCGAGGACAGGCTAACTATGGCTACACCTTC